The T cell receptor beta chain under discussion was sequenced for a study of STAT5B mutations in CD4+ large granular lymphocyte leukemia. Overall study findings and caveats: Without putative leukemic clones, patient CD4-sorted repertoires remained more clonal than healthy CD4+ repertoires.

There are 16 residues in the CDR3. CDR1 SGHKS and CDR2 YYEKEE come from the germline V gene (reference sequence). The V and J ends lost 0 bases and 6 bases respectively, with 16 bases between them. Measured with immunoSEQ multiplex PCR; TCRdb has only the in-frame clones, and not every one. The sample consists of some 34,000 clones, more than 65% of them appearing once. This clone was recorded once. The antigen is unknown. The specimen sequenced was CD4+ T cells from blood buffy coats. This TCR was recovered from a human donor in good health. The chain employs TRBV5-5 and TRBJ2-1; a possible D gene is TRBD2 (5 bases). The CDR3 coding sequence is TGTGCCAGCAGCTTGGAAGGAGGAGCAACGGGCAATGAGCAGTTCTTC. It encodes CASSLEGGATGNEQFF. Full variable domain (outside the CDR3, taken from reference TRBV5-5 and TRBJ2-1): DAGVTQSPTHLIKTRGQQVTLRCSPISGHKSVSWYQQVLGQGPQFIFQYYEKEERGRGNFPDRFSARQFPNYSSELNVNALLLGDSALYLCASSLEGGATGNEQFFGPGTRLTVL.